This T cell receptor (beta chain) was sequenced during a study of blood T cells in healthy people across ages. For the study at large: When template switching was applied, about one barcoded beta molecule was captured per two T cells.

Details on this clonotype: What it binds is unknown. A much larger clonotype is one base distant, so this may be a read error.

Study-wide points: Diversity figures based on one million T cells were deemed too low. Strong correlation linked observed beta diversity and percent naive T cells.

V dropped 7 bases and J dropped 10 bases, with 12 bases sitting between them. CDR3 length equals 10 residues. CDR1 SQVTM and CDR2 ANQGSEA come from the germline V gene. Combining a sample-barcoded 5' primer with a J-beta primer mix, a second PCR ran for about 7 to 11 cycles. TCRdb ran MiXCR on the 5' RACE reads and lists one entry per CDR3 protein. This sample has 650,000 or so distinct CDR3 sequences, with 45% to 60% found just once. The sample taken for sequencing was blood. The sequence was obtained from a woman over 75 in good health. The chain links TRBV29-1 to TRBJ2-3; no definite D call. CDR3 residues: CSALQNAQYF. The CDR3 DNA reads as TGCAGCGCGCTTCAGAATGCGCAGTATTTT.